This TCR beta chain originates from a study of blood T cells in healthy people across ages. As for the study in general: Capture by template switching was about one barcoded beta molecule per two T cells. Regarding the study as a whole: With donor CMV status unknown, expanded clonotype changes were possibly confounded. Whereas aged donors had fewer naive CD4+ cells, long-lived donors had more of them and higher diversity.

Sample-barcoded 5' priming and a J-beta primer mix drove a second PCR of 7 to 11 cycles. The yield of each sample was at least 3 million CDR3-containing paired-end reads. TCRdb independently ran MiXCR on the 5' RACE reads; one entry per CDR3 protein. The repertoire holds 1,500,000 or so distinct CDR3 sequences, with approximately 60% as singletons. Turning to this clonotype: Its antigen is not known.

The receptor comes from a man younger than 35 in good health. Sequencing was performed on blood.

In nucleotides, the CDR3 is TGTGCCAGCAGGGCGGGGCCCAATTCACCCCTCCACTTT. Its translation: CASRAGPNSPLHF. The chain uses TRBV12-3 or TRBV12-4 and TRBJ1-6; a possible D gene is TRBD1 (5 bases). CDR3 length: 13 residues. The V and J ends lost 6 bases and 7 bases respectively, with 10 bases between them.